This T cell receptor (beta chain) came from a study of OX40 agonist ivuxolimab in advanced cancers. Sequencing used immunoSEQ multiplex PCR; TCRdb keeps in-frame clones, though not all of them. The table shows some 80,000 clones, with 65% to 90% occurring only once. The trim removed 7 bases at V and 5 bases at J, leaving 13 bases unmatched. This CDR3 has 15 residues. The germline V gene encodes CDR1 LNHDA and CDR2 SQIVND (reference sequence). The receptor's source is an adult with an advanced solid tumor such as melanoma, head and neck, liver or kidney cancer. The starting material was CD4+ or CD8+ T cells sorted from blood, obtained in a trial of the OX40 agonist ivuxolimab. The rearrangement joins TRBV19 to TRBJ2-5; 7 bases are a match to TRBD1. Here the CDR3 reads CASTSTTGPWETQYF. The DNA for the CDR3 is TGTGCCAGTACCTCAACGACAGGGCCCTGGGAGACCCAGTACTTC. Based on the CDR3 plus reference TRBV19 and TRBJ2-5, the full variable domain is DGGITQSPKYLFRKEGQNVTLSCEQNLNHDAMYWYRQDPGQGLRLIYYSQIVNDFQKGDIAEGYSVSREKKESFPLTVTSAQKNPTAFYLCASTSTTGPWETQYFGPGTRLLVL.